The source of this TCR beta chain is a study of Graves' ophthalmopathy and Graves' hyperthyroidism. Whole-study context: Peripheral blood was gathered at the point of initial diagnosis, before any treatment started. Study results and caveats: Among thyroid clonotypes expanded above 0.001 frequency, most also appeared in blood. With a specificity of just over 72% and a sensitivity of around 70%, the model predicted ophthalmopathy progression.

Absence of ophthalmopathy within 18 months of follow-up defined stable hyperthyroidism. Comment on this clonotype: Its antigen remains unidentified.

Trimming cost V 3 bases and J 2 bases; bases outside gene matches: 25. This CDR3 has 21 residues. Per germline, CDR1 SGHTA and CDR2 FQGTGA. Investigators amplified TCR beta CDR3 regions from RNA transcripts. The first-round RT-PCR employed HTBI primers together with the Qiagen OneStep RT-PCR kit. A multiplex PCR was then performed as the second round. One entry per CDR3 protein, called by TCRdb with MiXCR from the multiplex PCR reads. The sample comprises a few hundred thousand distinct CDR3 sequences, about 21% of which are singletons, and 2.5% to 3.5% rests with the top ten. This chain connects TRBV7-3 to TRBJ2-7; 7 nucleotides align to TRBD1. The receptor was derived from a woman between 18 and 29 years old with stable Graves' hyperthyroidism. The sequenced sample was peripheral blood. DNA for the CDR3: TGTGCCAGCAGCTTCACCCTGGTTGGGGCCTTACAGGGGCGATATACCTACGAGCAGTACTTC. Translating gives CASSFTLVGALQGRYTYEQYF.